Listed below are T cell receptor beta chains from one sample, sequenced in a study of blood T cell repertoires in COVID-19. Clones were read by immunoSEQ multiplex PCR, and TCRdb kept only the in-frame ones, dropping some. This table holds over 300,000 clones, 80% to 90% found once. Specimen: PBMCs or T cells enriched from blood (not recorded which). Receptor source: a man younger than 40 who had recovered from COVID-19. CDR3s include the opening cysteine and the closing phenylalanine or tryptophan. D genes are given only for firm matches. Part of the rows lack a size; the others show once, few, many or a class for expanded clones.

d_gene: TRBD2
v_gene: TRBV6-5
j_gene: TRBJ2-1
abundance: .
CDR3nt: TGTGCCAGCACGGGCCCGGGGGGGGCAAACAATGAGCAGTTCTTC
CDR3aa: CASTGPGGANNEQFF

d_gene: .
v_gene: TRBV19
j_gene: TRBJ1-4
abundance: .
CDR3nt: TGTGCCAGTAGTCCCTCAACTAATGAAAAACTGTTTTTT
CDR3aa: CASSPSTNEKLFF

d_gene: TRBD1
v_gene: TRBV7-9
j_gene: TRBJ2-7
abundance: .
CDR3nt: TGTGCCAGCAGCTCCCGGGACAGGCCTCCCTACGAGCAGTACTTC
CDR3aa: CASSSRDRPPYEQYF

d_gene: .
v_gene: TRBV14
j_gene: TRBJ2-5
abundance: .
CDR3nt: TGTGCCAGCAGCCAAGCCCAGGGTGGGCGGAAGACCCAGTACTTC
CDR3aa: CASSQAQGGRKTQYF

d_gene: .
v_gene: TRBV18
j_gene: TRBJ1-1
abundance: .
CDR3nt: TGTGCCAGCTCACCGAGTCACGGACTGGAAGCTTTCTTT
CDR3aa: CASSPSHGLEAFF

d_gene: TRBD1
v_gene: TRBV5-5
j_gene: TRBJ1-5
abundance: once
CDR3nt: TGTGCCAGCAGCTTGGGGTCGGGACAGGGTACTCAGCCCCAGCATTTT
CDR3aa: CASSLGSGQGTQPQHF

d_gene: .
v_gene: TRBV6-5
j_gene: TRBJ2-5
abundance: .
CDR3nt: TGTGCCAGCAGGAGGACAGAACAAGAGACCCAGTACTTC
CDR3aa: CASRRTEQETQYF

d_gene: TRBD1
v_gene: TRBV19
j_gene: TRBJ1-6
abundance: .
CDR3nt: TGTGCCAGTAGGAGACAGGGGGCTAATTCACCCCTCCACTTT
CDR3aa: CASRRQGANSPLHF

d_gene: TRBD1
v_gene: TRBV10-2
j_gene: TRBJ1-1
abundance: .
CDR3nt: TGCGCCAGCAGTGAGTCCAGGGTGGGACAGGGGGCTGAAGCTTTCTTT
CDR3aa: CASSESRVGQGAEAFF

d_gene: TRBD1
v_gene: TRBV30
j_gene: TRBJ2-1
abundance: .
CDR3nt: TGTGCCTGGAGACTAAGGGGGCTGCGGTACAATGAGCAGTTCTTC
CDR3aa: CAWRLRGLRYNEQFF

d_gene: .
v_gene: TRBV21-1
j_gene: TRBJ2-7
abundance: .
CDR3nt: TGTGCCAGCAGCCCGCACGGACAAGCCTACGAGCAGTACTTC
CDR3aa: CASSPHGQAYEQYF

d_gene: TRBD1
v_gene: TRBV5-6
j_gene: TRBJ2-7
abundance: .
CDR3nt: TGTGCCAGCAGCTTGGGGTGGGACAGTGGTACCTACGAGCAGTACTTC
CDR3aa: CASSLGWDSGTYEQYF

d_gene: TRBD1
v_gene: TRBV4-2
j_gene: TRBJ2-3
abundance: .
CDR3nt: TGTGCCAGCAGCCAAGGGCGGACAGGGGGCACAGATACGCAGTATTTT
CDR3aa: CASSQGRTGGTDTQYF

d_gene: TRBD2
v_gene: TRBV27
j_gene: TRBJ2-7
abundance: .
CDR3nt: TGTGCCAGCAGTTCCGTAGCGGGGGGCCTTCCCTCCTACGAGCAGTACTTC
CDR3aa: CASSSVAGGLPSYEQYF

d_gene: .
v_gene: TRBV9
j_gene: TRBJ2-3
abundance: .
CDR3nt: TGTGCCAGCAGCGTAACTGCCTACCCCACAGATACGCAGTATTTT
CDR3aa: CASSVTAYPTDTQYF

d_gene: TRBD1
v_gene: TRBV18
j_gene: TRBJ2-2
abundance: .
CDR3nt: TGTGCCAGCTCGCGGGACAGGGCGGCCGGGGAGCTGTTTTTT
CDR3aa: CASSRDRAAGELFF

d_gene: TRBD1
v_gene: TRBV20-1
j_gene: TRBJ2-5
abundance: .
CDR3nt: TGCAGTGCTAACAGGGGAGAGACCCAGTACTTC
CDR3aa: CSANRGETQYF

d_gene: .
v_gene: TRBV18
j_gene: TRBJ1-1
abundance: .
CDR3nt: TGTGCCAGCCGTCTGGCCCAGGGCTTATCTGAAGCTTTCTTT
CDR3aa: CASRLAQGLSEAFF

d_gene: .
v_gene: TRBV12-5
j_gene: TRBJ1-5
abundance: once
CDR3nt: TGTGCTAGTGGTCCCTTCCCTAGCAATCAGCCCCAGCATTTT
CDR3aa: CASGPFPSNQPQHF

d_gene: TRBD2
v_gene: TRBV18
j_gene: TRBJ2-1
abundance: .
CDR3nt: TGTGCCAGCTCACCACGACTTAGCGGGGGGACCGGCTTTTTCAATGAGCAGTTCTTC
CDR3aa: CASSPRLSGGTGFFNEQFF

d_gene: TRBD2
v_gene: TRBV19
j_gene: TRBJ2-3
abundance: .
CDR3nt: TGTGCCAGTAGTATACAACCCCCCGGAGGTAGCGGGGGATCCACAGATACGCAGTATTTT
CDR3aa: CASSIQPPGGSGGSTDTQYF

d_gene: .
v_gene: TRBV27
j_gene: TRBJ1-2
abundance: .
CDR3nt: TGTGCCAGCAGTCCCCTGAGATTGGCGGATGGCTACACCTTC
CDR3aa: CASSPLRLADGYTF

d_gene: .
v_gene: TRBV5-1
j_gene: TRBJ1-2
abundance: .
CDR3nt: TGCGCCAGCAGCACCGACAGAGAGGATGGCTACACCTTC
CDR3aa: CASSTDREDGYTF

d_gene: .
v_gene: TRBV9
j_gene: TRBJ1-2
abundance: .
CDR3nt: TGTGCCAGCAGCGTCCCGGGGAGTTATGGCTACACCTTC
CDR3aa: CASSVPGSYGYTF

d_gene: .
v_gene: TRBV7-9
j_gene: TRBJ1-2
abundance: few
CDR3nt: TGTGCCAGCAGCTTAGAAGGGAGAGGAGAGGGCTACACCTTC
CDR3aa: CASSLEGRGEGYTF

d_gene: TRBD1
v_gene: TRBV6-6
j_gene: TRBJ1-2
abundance: .
CDR3nt: TGTGCCAGCAGTTACGACAGGGAAGTTGACGGCTACACCTTC
CDR3aa: CASSYDREVDGYTF

d_gene: .
v_gene: TRBV10-1
j_gene: TRBJ1-3
abundance: few
CDR3nt: TGCGCCAGCAGAGAATCCACAGGGATTGGAAACACCATATATTTT
CDR3aa: CASRESTGIGNTIYF

d_gene: TRBD1
v_gene: TRBV6-5
j_gene: TRBJ1-5
abundance: few
CDR3nt: TGTGCCAGCAGAACCGGGACAGGGGCTAATCAGCCCCAGCATTTT
CDR3aa: CASRTGTGANQPQHF

d_gene: .
v_gene: TRBV27
j_gene: TRBJ1-4
abundance: .
CDR3nt: TGTGCCAGCAGTTTCAGGGGCCGTAGTGAAAAACTGTTTTTT
CDR3aa: CASSFRGRSEKLFF

d_gene: .
v_gene: TRBV7-9
j_gene: TRBJ1-3
abundance: .
CDR3nt: TGTGCCAGCAGCCTGCCCGGTGGAAACACCATATATTTT
CDR3aa: CASSLPGGNTIYF

d_gene: .
v_gene: TRBV7-8
j_gene: TRBJ2-2
abundance: .
CDR3nt: TGTGCCAGCAGCTCACGACAGATCGCGAACACCGGGGAGCTGTTTTTT
CDR3aa: CASSSRQIANTGELFF

d_gene: TRBD1
v_gene: TRBV18
j_gene: TRBJ2-4
abundance: .
CDR3nt: TGTGCCAGCTCACCGACCGGGACAGGCAAAAACATTCAGTACTTC
CDR3aa: CASSPTGTGKNIQYF

d_gene: .
v_gene: TRBV12-5
j_gene: TRBJ2-5
abundance: .
CDR3nt: TGTGCTAGTGGTTCGCTCCGGGGCGGGGAAGAGACCCAGTACTTC
CDR3aa: CASGSLRGGEETQYF

d_gene: .
v_gene: TRBV21-1
j_gene: TRBJ1-1
abundance: few
CDR3nt: TGTGCCAGCTCGGACAGGGGGAACACTGAAGCTTTCTTT
CDR3aa: CASSDRGNTEAFF

d_gene: .
v_gene: TRBV10-3
j_gene: TRBJ2-5
abundance: .
CDR3nt: TGTGCCATCAGTGAGTCGGTGTGGCAGGGAGAGACCCAGTACTTC
CDR3aa: CAISESVWQGETQYF

d_gene: .
v_gene: TRBV19
j_gene: TRBJ1-3
abundance: .
CDR3nt: TGTGCCAGTAGTTCTCGTGGCAGATACAGCACCATATATTTT
CDR3aa: CASSSRGRYSTIYF

d_gene: .
v_gene: TRBV7-2
j_gene: TRBJ1-6
abundance: once
CDR3nt: TGTGCCAGCAGCTTAGTTCCAGCGAGCTCCTATAATTCACCCCTCCACTTT
CDR3aa: CASSLVPASSYNSPLHF

d_gene: TRBD1
v_gene: TRBV7-9
j_gene: TRBJ1-6
abundance: .
CDR3nt: TGTGCCAGCAGCTTCGGCAGGGGGGATTCACCCCTCCACTTT
CDR3aa: CASSFGRGDSPLHF

d_gene: TRBD2
v_gene: TRBV9
j_gene: TRBJ2-3
abundance: .
CDR3nt: TGTGCCAGCAGCGTAGCTTGGGAGAGCGGGAACACAGATACGCAGTATTTT
CDR3aa: CASSVAWESGNTDTQYF

d_gene: .
v_gene: TRBV5-1
j_gene: TRBJ1-1
abundance: .
CDR3nt: TGCGCCAGCAGCTTAACATCCAAAAACACTGAAGCTTTCTTT
CDR3aa: CASSLTSKNTEAFF

d_gene: .
v_gene: TRBV5-1
j_gene: TRBJ1-5
abundance: few
CDR3nt: TGCGCCAGCAGCCCGGATAACAGTTTTCTTCAGCCCCAGCATTTT
CDR3aa: CASSPDNSFLQPQHF

d_gene: TRBD1
v_gene: TRBV2
j_gene: TRBJ1-1
abundance: once
CDR3nt: TGTGCCAGCAGTGATGGACAGGGCGACACTGAAGCTTTCTTT
CDR3aa: CASSDGQGDTEAFF

d_gene: .
v_gene: TRBV13
j_gene: TRBJ1-2
abundance: .
CDR3nt: TGTGCCAGCAGCCTAAGGGACTGGGGAGTGAATGGCTACACCTTC
CDR3aa: CASSLRDWGVNGYTF

d_gene: .
v_gene: TRBV5-6
j_gene: TRBJ2-1
abundance: .
CDR3nt: TGTGCCAGCAGCTTAAGGGGTAGATACAATGAGCAGTTCTTC
CDR3aa: CASSLRGRYNEQFF

d_gene: TRBD1
v_gene: TRBV5-1
j_gene: TRBJ2-3
abundance: .
CDR3nt: TGCGCCAGCAGCACCGGACAGGGGGTCACAGATACGCAGTATTTT
CDR3aa: CASSTGQGVTDTQYF

d_gene: TRBD1
v_gene: TRBV24-1
j_gene: TRBJ1-2
abundance: few
CDR3nt: TGTGCCACCAGTGATCCCACAGGGGGGGATGGCTACACCTTC
CDR3aa: CATSDPTGGDGYTF

d_gene: .
v_gene: TRBV4-2
j_gene: TRBJ1-2
abundance: .
CDR3nt: TGTGCCAGCAGCCAAGGTTACGACGGAGCGCGCTACACCTTC
CDR3aa: CASSQGYDGARYTF

d_gene: .
v_gene: TRBV5-1
j_gene: TRBJ2-7
abundance: .
CDR3nt: TGCGCCAGCAGCTTGGCCGGGCGGGGCCTCTCCTACGAGCAGTACTTC
CDR3aa: CASSLAGRGLSYEQYF

d_gene: .
v_gene: TRBV5-1
j_gene: TRBJ2-2
abundance: .
CDR3nt: TGCGCCAGCAGCTTGGAGGCCTCCGGGAGCGGGGAGCTGTTTTTT
CDR3aa: CASSLEASGSGELFF

d_gene: .
v_gene: TRBV19
j_gene: TRBJ1-3
abundance: .
CDR3nt: TGTGCCAGTAGTAACGAGGGAGCTGGAAACACCATATATTTT
CDR3aa: CASSNEGAGNTIYF

d_gene: .
v_gene: TRBV9
j_gene: TRBJ2-1
abundance: .
CDR3nt: TGTGCCAGCAGCTTCACCGGGACACCCTACAATGAGCAGTTCTTC
CDR3aa: CASSFTGTPYNEQFF

d_gene: .
v_gene: TRBV4-3
j_gene: TRBJ1-1
abundance: .
CDR3nt: TGCGCCAGCAGCCAACAGGGATTCGCTTTCTTT
CDR3aa: CASSQQGFAFF